The 4 T cell receptor beta chains below all came from one sample that was sequenced in a study of blood T cell repertoires in COVID-19. The data were produced by immunoSEQ multiplex PCR, yet TCRdb's version contains in-frame clones alone and is incomplete. The data show about 370,000 clones, around 92% seen once. Material for sequencing was peripheral blood. The receptors were sampled from a woman aged 30 to 39 with COVID-19, enrolled during active disease.

The V gene is TRBV14, the J gene TRBJ1-1; D is unclear. Germline V gene data show CDR1 as SGHDN and CDR2 as FVKESK. Trimming stripped 0 bases from V and 4 bases from J, with 9 bases between. This CDR3 spans 14 amino acids. The CDR3 sequence is CASSQEWPFTEAFF. In DNA form, the CDR3 reads TGTGCCAGCAGCCAAGAATGGCCATTCACTGAAGCTTTCTTT.

The chain joins TRBV7-2 to TRBJ2-5, with TRBD1 matching 10 bases. Germline CDR1 SGHTA, CDR2 FQGNSA. With V trimmed by 4 bases and J by 1 base, 6 bases remained unmatched. CDR3 length equals 16 residues. The CDR3: CASSSFWDRGQETQYF. CDR3 bases: TGTGCCAGCAGCTCTTTTTGGGACAGGGGCCAAGAGACCCAGTACTTC.

Only one count was recorded for this clone. The chain uses TRBV4-3 and TRBJ2-1; a possible D gene is TRBD2 (6 bases). V lost 2 bases, J lost 5 bases, and 7 bases lay in between. CDR1 LGHNA and CDR2 YSLEER come from the germline V gene. The CDR3 is 13 amino acids. CDR3 in amino acids: CASSQRRDNEQFF. The CDR3 DNA reads as TGCGCCAGCAGCCAACGGAGGGACAATGAGCAGTTCTTC.

The chain couples TRBV28 to TRBJ2-5, with 9 bases aligning to TRBD1. This CDR3 region has 16 residues. J gave up 5 bases and V 6 bases, and 13 bases lay outside the gene matches. CDR1 is MDHEN and CDR2 is SYDVKM in the germline V gene. The DNA for the CDR3 is TGTGCCAGCAGGAACCTCCCGGGACAGGGTTCGGAGACCCAGTACTTC. Its protein is CASRNLPGQGSETQYF.